Shown below are 6 T cell receptor beta chains from a single sample sequenced in a study of STAT5B mutations in CD4+ large granular lymphocyte leukemia. Sequenced by immunoSEQ multiplex PCR; TCRdb stores in-frame clones only, minus some. The sample lists tens of thousands of clones, around 71% occurring once. Sequenced sample: CD4+ T cells from blood buffy coats. The receptors stem from a human donor in good health.

About this clone: Its ends do not fully match the called genes, so a read error is possible. The chain employs TRBV7-7 and TRBJ2-5, with 10 bases lining up with TRBD1. Germline V gene lookup returns CDR1 SSHAT and CDR2 FNYEAQ (reference sequence). This CDR3 spans 14 amino acids. In DNA form, the CDR3 reads TGTGCTAGCAGCTCCGACAGGGGGCAGGAGACCCAGTACTTC. It yields the protein CASSSDRGQETQYF.

The V gene is TRBV14, the J gene TRBJ1-6; D remains unclear. The CDR3 covers 14 residues. Trimming left V 3 bases short and J 4 bases short, with 7 bases between. Per germline, CDR1 SGHDN and CDR2 FVKESK. CDR3 residues: CASSQAGYNSPLHF. As DNA, the CDR3 is TGTGCCAGCAGCCAGGCCGGATATAATTCACCCCTCCACTTT.

The J gene is TRBJ2-3, the V gene TRBV7-9, with 9 bases that match TRBD1. The germline gives CDR1 SEHNR, CDR2 FQNEAQ (reference sequence). The CDR3 sequence is 17 residues long. J lost 0 bases, V lost 4 bases, and 8 bases had no gene match. The CDR3 loop is CASSSLPGQGSTDTQYF. In DNA form, the CDR3 reads TGTGCCAGCAGCTCGCTCCCGGGACAGGGTAGCACAGATACGCAGTATTTT.

The chain carries TRBV19 and TRBJ1-5; 7 bases map to TRBD1. Germline-derived CDR1 and CDR2 are LNHDA and SQIVND (reference sequence). This CDR3 comprises 15 residues. Germline trimming cut 4 bases from V and 1 base from J; bases unmatched to any gene: 4. This CDR3 is CASSRGQPSNQPQHF. CDR3 in DNA: TGTGCCAGTAGTAGGGGACAGCCCAGCAATCAGCCCCAGCATTTT.

The chain joins TRBV4-1 to TRBJ2-7, with TRBD1 matching over 7 bases. Germline trimming cut 1 base from V and 12 bases from J; bases unmatched to any gene: 9. Per the germline V gene, CDR1 is MGHRA and CDR2 is YSYEKL. CDR3 length equals 13 residues. The CDR3 coding sequence is TGCGCCAGCAGCCAAGGGTGGGGACAGTCTCTGTACTTC. Translated: CASSQGWGQSLYF.

The V and J genes are TRBV5-1 and TRBJ1-6; 7 bases are shared with TRBD1. Trimming cost V 4 bases and J 0 bases; bases outside gene matches: 7. The CDR3 sequence is 17 residues long. Germline values: CDR1 SGHRS, CDR2 YFSETQ. For the CDR3, the DNA is TGCGCCAGCAGCCCGAGAGGGGACAGCTCCTATAATTCACCCCTCCACTTT. Its translation is CASSPRGDSSYNSPLHF.